Listed below are T cell receptor beta chains from one sample, sequenced in a study of T cell changes during pregnancy in multiple sclerosis. The repertoire was sequenced with immunoSEQ multiplex PCR; TCRdb's copy has only in-frame clones and lacks some. The table includes roughly 60,000 clones, around 95% detected once. Specimen: CD4+ T cells from peripheral blood mononuclear cells, collected before pregnancy. The origin of the receptors is a female donor with multiple sclerosis, enrolled in a pregnancy study. Both conserved end residues are part of each CDR3. Each record gives: D gene, V gene, clone size, J gene, CDR3 protein, CDR3 DNA. D genes are given only for firm matches. The size entry is marked missing in some rows and otherwise reads once, few, many or a size class.

NA	TRBV29-1	NA	TRBJ2-2	CSVAQLDNGELFF	TGCAGCGTTGCACAGCTGGACAACGGGGAGCTGTTTTTT
TRBD2	TRBV9	once	TRBJ2-1	CASSLGTSGYNEQFF	TGTGCCAGCAGCCTCGGGACTAGCGGCTACAATGAGCAGTTCTTC
TRBD1	TRBV11-3	NA	TRBJ1-2	CASSSNRGGYTF	TGTGCCAGCAGCTCAAACAGGGGTGGCTACACCTTC
NA	TRBV11-2	NA	TRBJ2-2	CASSLFPDTGELFF	TGTGCCAGCAGCTTATTCCCGGACACCGGGGAGCTGTTTTTT
NA	TRBV11-2	NA	TRBJ2-1	CASSLVSLVQNEQFF	TGTGCCAGCAGCTTAGTATCCCTAGTGCAGAATGAGCAGTTCTTC
TRBD1	TRBV5-5	NA	TRBJ1-1	CASDAGQSWNLWGTEAFF	TGTGCCAGCGACGCGGGACAGTCCTGGAACCTTTGGGGCACTGAAGCTTTCTTT
TRBD1	TRBV19	once	TRBJ1-4	CASTKGTGRRTNEKLFF	TGTGCCAGCACTAAGGGGACAGGGCGTAGGACTAATGAAAAACTGTTTTTT
NA	TRBV21-1	NA	TRBJ1-1	CASSKNRRWEVAEAFF	TGTGCCAGCAGCAAAAATCGACGGTGGGAGGTTGCTGAAGCTTTCTTT
NA	TRBV18	NA	TRBJ1-2	CASSPGLDYGYTF	TGTGCCAGCTCGCCGGGACTAGACTATGGCTACACCTTC
TRBD2	TRBV7-9	NA	TRBJ2-4	CASSTGTSNHIQYF	TGTGCCAGCAGCACGGGGACTAGTAATCACATTCAGTACTTC
TRBD2	TRBV5-1	NA	TRBJ2-5	CASSLAAGLRETQYF	TGCGCCAGCAGCTTGGCAGCGGGGTTAAGGGAGACCCAGTACTTC
TRBD1	TRBV19	NA	TRBJ2-2	CASSIDRAGTGELFF	TGTGCCAGTAGTATCGACAGGGCCGGCACCGGGGAGCTGTTTTTT
NA	TRBV1	NA	TRBJ2-2	CTSSQVIQGLAGVPGELFF	TGCACCAGCAGCCAAGTGATACAGGGATTAGCGGGAGTTCCCGGGGAGCTGTTTTTT
NA	TRBV15	NA	TRBJ2-3	CATSRGTSTDTQYF	TGTGCCACCAGCAGGGGGACTAGCACAGATACGCAGTATTTT
NA	TRBV5-4	once	TRBJ2-3	CASSLQRPGTDTQYF	TGTGCCAGCAGCCTCCAGCGGCCCGGCACAGATACGCAGTATTTT
TRBD2	TRBV4-2	NA	TRBJ2-3	CASSQEAAGVGTDTQYF	TGTGCCAGCAGCCAAGAGGCAGCGGGAGTGGGCACAGATACGCAGTATTTT
NA	TRBV7-9	NA	TRBJ2-3	CASSLDLGGGSGTDTQYF	TGTGCCAGCAGCTTAGATCTGGGAGGGGGGAGTGGCACAGATACGCAGTATTTT
NA	TRBV7-9	NA	TRBJ1-4	CASSLEGQGGEKLFF	TGTGCCAGCAGCTTAGAAGGGCAGGGAGGTGAAAAACTGTTTTTT
NA	TRBV4-2	NA	TRBJ2-1	CASSQVRGSVVRNEQFF	TGTGCCAGCAGCCAAGTTCGGGGGAGCGTCGTCCGAAATGAGCAGTTCTTC
NA	TRBV18	NA	TRBJ1-1	CASSPPGRASNTEAFF	TGTGCCAGCTCACCACCTGGGCGGGCCTCGAACACTGAAGCTTTCTTT
NA	TRBV28	NA	TRBJ2-3	CASGTGTDTQYF	TGTGCCAGCGGTACAGGGACAGATACGCAGTATTTT
NA	TRBV19	NA	TRBJ2-7	CASSMAGQRMYEQYF	TGTGCCAGTAGTATGGCGGGACAGAGGATGTACGAGCAGTACTTC
NA	TRBV29-1	NA	TRBJ2-5	CSVEPLAKTETQYF	TGCAGCGTTGAACCCCTGGCCAAAACGGAGACCCAGTACTTC
TRBD1	TRBV5-6	NA	TRBJ2-7	CASSSGQGSYEQYF	TGTGCCAGCAGCTCGGGACAGGGGTCCTACGAGCAGTACTTC
TRBD2	TRBV5-4	NA	TRBJ2-5	CASSLLVGGLQETQYF	TGTGCCAGCAGCTTGTTGGTGGGAGGGCTGCAAGAGACCCAGTACTTC
NA	TRBV4-3	NA	TRBJ1-1	CASSQGRWNTEAFF	TGCGCCAGCAGCCAAGGCCGGTGGAACACTGAAGCTTTCTTT
TRBD1	TRBV7-9	NA	TRBJ1-2	CASIHSGGTGYTF	TGTGCCAGCATCCATTCAGGGGGTACTGGCTACACCTTC
TRBD2	TRBV23-1	NA	TRBJ2-7	CASSQSRLAGAYGYAEQYF	TGCGCCAGCAGTCAATCGAGACTAGCGGGTGCGTATGGGTACGCAGAGCAGTACTTC
TRBD2	TRBV5-1	NA	TRBJ2-1	CASSLTSGGYNEQFF	TGCGCCAGCAGCTTGACTAGCGGGGGCTACAATGAGCAGTTCTTC
NA	TRBV5-6	NA	TRBJ2-1	CASSLILASQAQFF	TGTGCCAGCAGCTTGATACTAGCCTCGCAGGCGCAGTTCTTC
NA	TRBV5-1	NA	TRBJ1-5	CASSLVLQPQHF	TGCGCCAGCAGCTTGGTACTTCAGCCCCAGCATTTT
NA	TRBV18	NA	TRBJ2-1	CASSGGSSYNEQFF	TGTGCCAGCTCCGGAGGGAGCTCCTACAATGAGCAGTTCTTC
NA	TRBV6-1	NA	TRBJ1-1	CASSEWRSSEAFF	TGTGCCAGCAGTGAATGGAGGTCTTCTGAAGCTTTCTTT
TRBD1	TRBV4-3	NA	TRBJ2-5	CASSLHGYRGRFKETQYF	TGCGCCAGCAGCTTACACGGATACAGGGGGCGGTTTAAGGAGACCCAGTACTTC
TRBD2	TRBV6-1	NA	TRBJ2-5	CASSLAGVTQYF	TGTGCCAGCAGTCTAGCGGGAGTAACCCAGTACTTC
NA	TRBV28	NA	TRBJ1-1	CASSLPRQGMSEAFF	TGTGCCAGCAGTCTACCTCGCCAGGGAATGTCTGAAGCTTTCTTT
NA	TRBV29-1	once	TRBJ2-2	CSAPSTNTGELFF	TGCAGCGCTCCGTCTACTAACACCGGGGAGCTGTTTTTT
NA	TRBV11-2	NA	TRBJ2-5	CASSPLVPHVLQPQETQYF	TGTGCCAGCAGCCCACTCGTTCCCCATGTGCTTCAACCCCAAGAGACCCAGTACTTC
TRBD2	TRBV27	NA	TRBJ2-4	CASSPTGRTSGRSLAKNIQYF	TGTGCCAGCAGTCCAACCGGCCGGACTAGCGGGAGATCCCTAGCCAAAAACATTCAGTACTTC
TRBD1	TRBV19	NA	TRBJ1-2	CASSPEVSGQSGGYTF	TGTGCCAGTAGTCCGGAAGTCTCGGGACAGAGCGGTGGCTACACCTTC
TRBD1	TRBV2	NA	TRBJ2-7	CATSRTGISYEQYF	TGTGCCACATCACGGACAGGGATCTCCTACGAGCAGTACTTC
TRBD2	TRBV30	NA	TRBJ2-7	CAWSVGSGSYEQYF	TGTGCCTGGAGTGTCGGTAGCGGGAGCTACGAGCAGTACTTC
NA	TRBV5-1	NA	TRBJ1-5	CASSFDSNQPQHF	TGCGCCAGCAGCTTTGACAGTAATCAGCCCCAGCATTTT
TRBD2	TRBV9	NA	TRBJ2-7	CASSVGPGLAGEFYEQYF	TGTGCCAGCAGCGTTGGGCCGGGACTAGCGGGAGAGTTCTACGAGCAGTACTTC
TRBD2	TRBV4-3	NA	TRBJ2-3	CASSQELAGPETQYF	TGCGCCAGCAGCCAGGAACTAGCGGGGCCCGAAACGCAGTATTTT
TRBD2	TRBV11-3	NA	TRBJ2-1	CASSLAGSGAQNNEQFF	TGTGCCAGCAGCTTAGCAGGGAGCGGGGCCCAGAACAATGAGCAGTTCTTC
TRBD1	TRBV2	NA	TRBJ1-5	CASSRDRAGKPQHF	TGTGCCAGCAGCCGGGACAGGGCCGGGAAGCCCCAGCATTTT
TRBD2	TRBV2	NA	TRBJ2-1	CASRGSWSGRKNEQFF	TGTGCCAGCAGAGGAAGTTGGAGCGGGAGGAAGAATGAGCAGTTCTTC
TRBD2	TRBV18	NA	TRBJ2-7	CASSRLAGVNREDYEQYF	TGTGCCAGCTCTCGACTAGCGGGAGTCAATAGGGAAGACTACGAGCAGTACTTC